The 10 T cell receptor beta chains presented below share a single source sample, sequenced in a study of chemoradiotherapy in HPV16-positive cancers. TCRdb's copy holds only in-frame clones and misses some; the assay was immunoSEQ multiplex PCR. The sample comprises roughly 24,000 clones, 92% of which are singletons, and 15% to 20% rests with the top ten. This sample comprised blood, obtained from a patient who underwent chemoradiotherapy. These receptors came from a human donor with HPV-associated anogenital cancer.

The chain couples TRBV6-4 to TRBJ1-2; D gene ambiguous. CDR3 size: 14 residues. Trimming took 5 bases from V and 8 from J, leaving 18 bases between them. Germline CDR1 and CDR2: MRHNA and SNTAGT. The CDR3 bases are TGTGCCAGCAGTCCCGGGGTCAACGTCGCGGGCTACACCTTC. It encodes CASSPGVNVAGYTF.

CDR3 bases: TGTGCCATCAGGGGACAGGGCAATATCCCCTCCTACGAGCAGTACTTC. Protein product: CAIRGQGNIPSYEQYF. The chain joins TRBV10-3 to TRBJ2-7, with 9 nucleotides matching TRBD1. Germline loops: CDR1 ENHRY, CDR2 SYGVKD. The CDR3 has 16 residues. J lost 0 bases, V lost 6 bases, and 9 bases had no gene match.

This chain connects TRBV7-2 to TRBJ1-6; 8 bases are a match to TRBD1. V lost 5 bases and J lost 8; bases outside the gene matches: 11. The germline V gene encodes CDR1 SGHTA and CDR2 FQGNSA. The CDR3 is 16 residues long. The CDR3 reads CASSPRTGRYHSPLHF. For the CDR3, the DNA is TGTGCCAGCAGCCCCAGGACAGGGAGGTATCATTCACCCCTCCACTTT.

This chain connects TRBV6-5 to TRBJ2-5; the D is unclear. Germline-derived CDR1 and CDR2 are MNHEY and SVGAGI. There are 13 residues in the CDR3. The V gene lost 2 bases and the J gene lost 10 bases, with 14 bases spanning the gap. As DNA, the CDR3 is TGTGCCAGCAGTTACCAAGGACCCGAGGACCAGTACTTC. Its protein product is CASSYQGPEDQYF.

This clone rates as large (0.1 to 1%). CDR3 sequence (DNA): TGTGCCAGCAGTCACGGGACAGACAAGTACGAGCAGTACTTC. Amino acids: CASSHGTDKYEQYF. V is TRBV6-5 and J is TRBJ2-7; TRBD1 matches 7 bases. V lost 5 bases, J lost 4 bases, and 8 bases stayed unmatched. CDR1 MNHEY and CDR2 SVGAGI come from the germline V gene. This CDR3 spans 14 amino acids.

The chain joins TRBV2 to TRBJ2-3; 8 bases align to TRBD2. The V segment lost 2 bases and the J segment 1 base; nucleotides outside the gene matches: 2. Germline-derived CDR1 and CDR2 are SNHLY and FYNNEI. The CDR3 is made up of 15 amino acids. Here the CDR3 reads CASSEWRGGTDTQYF. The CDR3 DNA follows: TGTGCCAGCAGTGAATGGCGGGGGGGCACAGATACGCAGTATTTT.

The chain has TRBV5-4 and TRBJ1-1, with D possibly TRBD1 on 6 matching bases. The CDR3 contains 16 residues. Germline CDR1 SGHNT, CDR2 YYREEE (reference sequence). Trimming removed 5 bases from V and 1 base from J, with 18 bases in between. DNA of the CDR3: TGTGCCAGCAGTACGGGACACAAAATGGGGAACACTGAAGCTTTCTTT. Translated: CASSTGHKMGNTEAFF. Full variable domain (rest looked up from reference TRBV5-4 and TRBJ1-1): ETGVTQSPTHLIKTRGQQVTLRCSSQSGHNTVSWYQQALGQGPQFIFQYYREEENGRGNFPPRFSGLQFPNYSSELNVNALELDDSALYLCASSTGHKMGNTEAFFGQGTRLTVV.

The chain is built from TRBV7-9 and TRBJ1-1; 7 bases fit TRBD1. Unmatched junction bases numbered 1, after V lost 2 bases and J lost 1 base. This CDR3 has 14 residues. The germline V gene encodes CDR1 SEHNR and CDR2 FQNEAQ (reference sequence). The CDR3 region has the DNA TGTGCCAGCAGCTTAACAGGGGCGAACACTGAAGCTTTCTTT. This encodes CASSLTGANTEAFF.

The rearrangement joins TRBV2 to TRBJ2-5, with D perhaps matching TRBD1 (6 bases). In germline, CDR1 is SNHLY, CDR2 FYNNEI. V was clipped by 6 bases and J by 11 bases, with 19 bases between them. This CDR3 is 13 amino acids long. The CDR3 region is CASRPRWSGEQYF. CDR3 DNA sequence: TGTGCCAGCAGACCCCGTTGGTCAGGGGAGCAGTACTTC.

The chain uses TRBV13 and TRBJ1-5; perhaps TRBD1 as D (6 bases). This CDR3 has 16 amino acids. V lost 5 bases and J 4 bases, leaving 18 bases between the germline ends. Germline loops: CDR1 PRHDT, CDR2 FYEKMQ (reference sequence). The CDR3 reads CASSQAGTRSNQPQHF. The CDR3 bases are TGTGCCAGCAGCCAAGCCGGGACACGGTCTAATCAGCCCCAGCATTTT. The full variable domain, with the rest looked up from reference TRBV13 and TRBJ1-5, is AAGVIQSPRHLIKEKRETATLKCYPIPRHDTVYWYQQGPGQDPQFLISFYEKMQSDKGSIPDRFSAQQFSDYHSELNMSSLELGDSALYFCASSQAGTRSNQPQHFGDGTRLSIL.